This T cell receptor (beta chain) originates from a study of blood T cells in healthy people across ages. Turning to the study itself: Template switching recovered approximately one barcoded beta molecule for every two T cells.

A second PCR of roughly 6 to 12 cycles used a sample-barcoded 5' primer and a J-beta primer mix. Using its own MiXCR run on the 5' RACE reads, TCRdb lists one record per CDR3 protein. The sample has 1.5 million to 2 million distinct CDR3 sequences; about two fifths are singletons. The donors, healthy Caucasians from Russia, were aged about 6 to 95. Specimen: blood. The receptor comes from a human donor in good health.

This chain's CDR3 is CASSQGPSGSSYNSPLHF. The CDR3, as DNA: TGCGCCAGCAGCCAAGGCCCTTCCGGGAGCTCCTATAATTCACCCCTCCACTTT. The chain employs TRBV4-1 and TRBJ1-6, with no clear D. The CDR3 length is 18 residues. Trimming removed 1 base from V and 0 bases from J, with 13 bases in between. Looked up from germline, CDR1 is MGHRA and CDR2 is YSYEKL.